One sample yielded the 18 T cell receptor beta chains listed below, sequenced in a study of technical replicates of blood from a handful of donors. TCRdb keeps only in-frame clones here, not all; method: immunoSEQ multiplex PCR. The sample has about 89,000 clones, about 94% seen once; the top ten hold 0.24%. The sample was T cells isolated from PBMCs. These receptors were taken from a human donor in good health.

V usage is TRBV6-5 and J usage is TRBJ2-5; perhaps TRBD1 as D (6 bases). Trimming took 11 bases from V and 5 from J, leaving 15 bases between them. This CDR3 is 12 amino acids long. Germline CDR1 MNHEY, CDR2 SVGAGI. The CDR3 region is CAVQGSRETQYF. For the CDR3, the DNA is TGTGCCGTACAGGGTTCTAGGGAGACCCAGTACTTC.

This rearrangement joins TRBV7-8 to TRBJ1-1; D remains ambiguous. The CDR3 loop spans 12 amino acids. The germline gives CDR1 SGHVS, CDR2 FQNEAQ. V was pared by 5 bases and J by 1 base, with 5 bases between. CDR3 sequence: CASSAGNTEAFF. The CDR3 DNA follows: TGTGCCAGCAGCGCGGGGAACACTGAAGCTTTCTTT.

This chain connects TRBV6-1 to TRBJ2-7; TRBD1 might be the D (6 bases). The CDR3 is 16 residues long. The germline CDR1 and CDR2 sequences are MNHNS and SASEGT. V dropped 1 base and J dropped 0 bases, with 13 bases sitting between them. In nucleotides, the CDR3 is TGTGCCAGCAGTGAAGGGACAGCGACTTTCTCCTACGAGCAGTACTTC. Its protein is CASSEGTATFSYEQYF.

The chain is built from TRBV28 and TRBJ1-4, with D possibly TRBD1 on 5 matching bases. V lost 6 bases and J lost 4, with 12 bases in between. The CDR3 spans 14 residues. Germline CDR1 reads MDHEN; CDR2 reads SYDVKM. The CDR3 nucleotides read TGTGCCAGCAGATCAGGGTTGGTTAATGAAAAACTGTTTTTT. This encodes CASRSGLVNEKLFF. Based on the CDR3 plus reference TRBV28 and TRBJ1-4, the full variable domain is DVKVTQSSRYLVKRTGEKVFLECVQDMDHENMFWYRQDPGLGLRLIYFSYDVKMKEKGDIPEGYSVSREKKERFSLILESASTNQTSMYLCASRSGLVNEKLFFGSGTQLSVL.

This sequence joins TRBV7-8 and TRBJ2-3; 11 bases agree with TRBD2. Trimming cost V 4 bases and J 0 bases; bases outside gene matches: 3. The CDR3 totals 16 residues. The germline gives CDR1 SGHVS, CDR2 FQNEAQ. As DNA, the CDR3 is TGTGCCAGCAGCTCCTTAGCGGGGGGGAGCACAGATACGCAGTATTTT. It yields the protein CASSSLAGGSTDTQYF.

This clone has only one observation. The V gene is TRBV18, the J gene TRBJ2-1; 7 bases match TRBD2. This CDR3 region has 15 residues. In germline, CDR1 is KGHSH, CDR2 LQKENI. The V segment lost 3 bases and the J segment 0 bases; nucleotides outside the gene matches: 2. The CDR3 loop reads CASSPVAGSYNEQFF. The CDR3 DNA sequence: TGTGCCAGCTCACCGGTAGCGGGCTCCTACAATGAGCAGTTCTTC.

This chain uses TRBV27 with TRBJ2-1; perhaps TRBD2 as D (6 bases). CDR1 is MNHEY, CDR2 SMNVEV, per germline (reference sequence). Trimming removed 6 bases from V and 7 bases from J, with 25 bases in between. The CDR3 spans 17 residues. Here the CDR3 reads CASRHIASADGVNEQFF. For the CDR3, the DNA is TGTGCCAGCAGACATATAGCTAGCGCCGACGGGGTGAATGAGCAGTTCTTC.

The chain couples TRBV18 to TRBJ1-1; tentatively, D is TRBD1 (5 bases). Germline V gene lookup returns CDR1 KGHSH and CDR2 LQKENI. With 3 bases removed from V and 1 base from J, the gap between germline ends came to 12 bases. This CDR3 comprises 15 residues. CDR3 bases: TGTGCCAGCTCACCTGTCATCACAGGGAACACTGAAGCTTTCTTT. Translating gives CASSPVITGNTEAFF.

This rearrangement joins TRBV5-1 to TRBJ2-3, with TRBD2 matching over 13 bases. The length of the CDR3 is 19 residues. Germline V gene sequence: CDR1 SGHRS, CDR2 YFSETQ. Unmatched junction bases numbered 13, after V lost 4 bases and J lost 2 bases. This CDR3 reads CASSHSGTSGRANTDTQYF. The DNA of the CDR3 is TGCGCCAGCAGCCACAGCGGAACTAGCGGGAGGGCTAACACAGATACGCAGTATTTT.

CDR3 sequence reads: CASSPAGTPSTNTGELFF. The CDR3 DNA reads TGTGCCAGCTCACCGGCCGGGACACCTAGCACGAACACCGGGGAGCTGTTTTTT. The rearrangement uses TRBV18 and TRBJ2-2; D might be TRBD1 (6 bases). The CDR3 contains 18 residues. V was pared by 3 bases and J by 0 bases, with 17 bases between. CDR1 and CDR2 from the germline V gene are KGHSH and LQKENI.

In its sample, this clone was seen once. The chain carries TRBV11-2 and TRBJ2-3; tentatively, D is TRBD2 (5 bases). The CDR3 is 14 amino acids. In germline, CDR1 is SGHAT, CDR2 FQNNGV. V was shortened by 5 bases and J by 2 bases, with 11 bases between the two germline ends. This chain's CDR3 is CASSPSGYTDTQYF. As DNA, the CDR3 is TGTGCCAGCAGCCCCAGCGGATACACAGATACGCAGTATTTT. The full variable domain, rest sourced from reference TRBV11-2 and TRBJ2-3, is EAGVAQSPRYKIIEKRQSVAFWCNPISGHATLYWYQQILGQGPKLLIQFQNNGVVDDSQLPKDRFSAERLKGVDSTLKIQPAKLEDSAVYLCASSPSGYTDTQYFGPGTRLTVL.

The chain carries TRBV12-5 and TRBJ2-7; 8 bases are shared with TRBD1. Germline V gene data show CDR1 as LGHNT and CDR2 as FRNRAP. This CDR3 comprises 14 residues. Unmatched junction bases numbered 12, after V lost 9 bases and J lost 5 bases. CDR3 amino acids: CASAGGNRFHEQYF. The CDR3, as DNA: TGTGCTAGCGCAGGGGGCAATAGGTTCCACGAGCAGTACTTC.

The V and J genes are TRBV7-2 and TRBJ2-2; no clear D gene. This CDR3 comprises 13 residues. Germline values: CDR1 SGHTA, CDR2 FQGNSA. The germline V and J ends were trimmed by 5 bases and 7 bases, with 11 bases remaining between them. In DNA, the CDR3 is TGTGCCAGCAGCCCCCAGGTGGGCGGGGAGCTGTTTTTT. Translated, it gives CASSPQVGGELFF.

The chain employs TRBV28 and TRBJ2-2; 10 positions match TRBD2. The germline V gene encodes CDR1 MDHEN and CDR2 SYDVKM. The junction had 13 bases not matched to a gene; V was cut back by 5 bases and J by 7 bases. This CDR3 contains 17 residues. CDR3 sequence reads: CASSPAASGRVGGELFF. The CDR3 bases are TGTGCCAGCAGTCCCGCGGCAAGCGGGAGGGTCGGCGGGGAGCTGTTTTTT.

The chain links TRBV25-1 to TRBJ2-7, with 8 bases aligning to TRBD1. Germline-derived CDR1 and CDR2 are MGHDK and SYGVNS. The V and J ends lost 5 bases and 2 bases, in that order; junction bases with no gene match: 5. This CDR3 is 14 amino acids long. The CDR3 nucleotides read TGTGCCAGCAGTCCGGACAGGGAGACCTACGAGCAGTACTTC. It is translated as CASSPDRETYEQYF.

The gene calls are TRBV5-1 and TRBJ2-7, with TRBD1 as a possible D gene (6 bases). The germline V gene encodes CDR1 SGHRS and CDR2 YFSETQ. There are 15 residues in the CDR3. Between the trimmed V and J ends, which lost 5 bases and 0 bases, there was a span of 15 bases. For the CDR3, the DNA is TGCGCCAGCAGTCCCTCGGGACACAGCTCCTACGAGCAGTACTTC. It encodes CASSPSGHSSYEQYF.

The chain recombines TRBV15 with TRBJ2-7; TRBD2 matches at 7 bases. J gave up 6 bases and V 5 bases, and 10 bases lay outside the gene matches. The CDR3 contains 14 residues. Germline V gene data show CDR1 as LNHNV and CDR2 as YYDKDF (reference sequence). This CDR3 is CATSVGREGSEQYF. CDR3 bases: TGTGCCACCAGCGTAGGGAGGGAGGGCAGCGAGCAGTACTTC.

This clone was picked up a small number of times. The chain combines TRBV9 with TRBJ1-3; a weak D match, TRBD1 (5 bases). The germline V gene has CDR1 SGDLS and CDR2 YYNGEE. The CDR3 sequence is 13 residues long. Trimming left V 4 bases short and J 4 bases short, with 9 bases between. CDR3 nucleotides: TGTGCCAGCAGCCCTGGGGGGGGAAACACCATATATTTT. Translation gives CASSPGGGNTIYF.